This TCR beta chain was observed in a study of OX40 agonist ivuxolimab in advanced cancers. The overall study: The study enrolled dose-escalation patients with hepatocellular carcinoma, melanoma, renal cell or head and neck cancer. Of mixed ages from about 20 to 90 and averaging about 56 years, the group was more than 65% male.

Comments on this clone: Its antigen is as yet unknown.

Measured with immunoSEQ multiplex PCR; TCRdb has only the in-frame clones, and not every one. The data contain tens of thousands of clones, over 75% of them seen just once; the ten biggest clones take up over 20%. Study observations and caveats: Within 6 weeks, CD4+ and CD8+ blood T cells expanded clonally at 0.1 to 3.0 mg/kg. Among some nonresponders, normalized T-cell clonal expansion was also low.

V was shortened by 7 bases and J by 5 bases, with 8 bases between the two germline ends. Germline V lookup: CDR1 SNHLY, CDR2 FYNNEI. This CDR3 has 12 amino acids. This chain joins TRBV2 and TRBJ2-2, with a weak D call TRBD2 (6 bases). Here the sequenced sample was CD4+ or CD8+ T cells sorted from blood, taken in a trial of the OX40 agonist ivuxolimab. The TCR comes from an adult with an advanced solid tumor such as melanoma, head and neck, liver or kidney cancer. The CDR3 loop reads CASTSGTGELFF. DNA of the CDR3: TGTGCCAGCACCAGCGGGACCGGGGAGCTGTTTTTT.